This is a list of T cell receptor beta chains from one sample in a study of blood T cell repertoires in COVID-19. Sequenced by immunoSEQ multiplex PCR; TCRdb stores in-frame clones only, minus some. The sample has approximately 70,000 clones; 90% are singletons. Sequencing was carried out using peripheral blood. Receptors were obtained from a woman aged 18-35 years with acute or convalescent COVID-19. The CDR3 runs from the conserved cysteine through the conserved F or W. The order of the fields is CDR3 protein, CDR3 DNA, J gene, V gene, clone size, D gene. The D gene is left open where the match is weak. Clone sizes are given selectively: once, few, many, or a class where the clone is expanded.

CDR3: CASSLEGGNTIYF
DNA: TGTGCCAGCAGCTTAGAGGGGGGAAACACCATATATTTT
J: TRBJ1-3
V: TRBV7-9
size: NA
D: NA

CDR3: CASSLSPGTANYGYTF
DNA: TGTGCCAGCAGCTTAAGCCCCGGGACAGCTAACTATGGCTACACCTTC
J: TRBJ1-2
V: TRBV11-2
size: NA
D: TRBD1

CDR3: CASSSFTGDYEQYF
DNA: TGTGCCAGCAGTTCATTCACAGGAGACTACGAGCAGTACTTC
J: TRBJ2-7
V: TRBV6-2/TRBV6-3
size: NA
D: NA

CDR3: CAWGTSGRYEQYF
DNA: TGTGCCTGGGGGACTAGCGGGAGGTACGAGCAGTACTTC
J: TRBJ2-7
V: TRBV30
size: NA
D: TRBD2

CDR3: CASSLGLAGGGTGELFF
DNA: TGTGCCAGCAGCTTGGGGCTAGCGGGGGGCGGCACCGGGGAGCTGTTTTTT
J: TRBJ2-2
V: TRBV5-4
size: once
D: TRBD2

CDR3: CASSPGRDEKLFF
DNA: TGTGCCAGCAGCCCTGGGCGGGATGAAAAACTGTTTTTT
J: TRBJ1-4
V: TRBV7-8
size: NA
D: NA

CDR3: CAWKGQGSYNEQFF
DNA: TGTGCCTGGAAGGGGCAGGGCTCCTACAATGAGCAGTTCTTC
J: TRBJ2-1
V: TRBV30
size: NA
D: NA

CDR3: CSVGLESGAWASGKGVYNEQFF
DNA: TGCAGCGTTGGCTTAGAATCTGGGGCCTGGGCTAGCGGGAAGGGTGTCTACAATGAGCAGTTCTTC
J: TRBJ2-1
V: TRBV29-1
size: NA
D: TRBD2

CDR3: CASSFGQGINNEQFF
DNA: TGTGCCAGCAGTTTTGGACAGGGCATAAACAATGAGCAGTTCTTC
J: TRBJ2-1
V: TRBV28
size: NA
D: TRBD1

CDR3: CASSHTGNTEAFF
DNA: TGTGCCAGTAGCCATACAGGGAACACTGAAGCTTTCTTT
J: TRBJ1-1
V: TRBV19
size: NA
D: NA

CDR3: CASGLEGTYEQYF
DNA: TGTGCCAGCGGTTTGGAGGGGACTTACGAGCAGTACTTC
J: TRBJ2-7
V: TRBV7-2
size: NA
D: NA

CDR3: CASSAMVDRVGSPLHF
DNA: TGTGCCAGCAGTGCAATGGTGGACAGGGTAGGTTCACCCCTCCACTTT
J: TRBJ1-6
V: TRBV6-1
size: once
D: TRBD1

CDR3: CASSQAWPNQYSPLHF
DNA: TGCGCCAGCAGCCAAGCTTGGCCCAATCAGTATTCACCCCTCCACTTT
J: TRBJ1-6
V: TRBV4-3
size: NA
D: NA

CDR3: CASSGQQANTEAFF
DNA: TGTGCCAGCAGCGGTCAACAGGCGAACACTGAAGCTTTCTTT
J: TRBJ1-1
V: TRBV11-2
size: NA
D: NA

CDR3: CASSYGREETQYF
DNA: TGTGCCAGCAGTTATGGCAGGGAAGAGACCCAGTACTTC
J: TRBJ2-5
V: TRBV6-2/TRBV6-3
size: NA
D: NA

CDR3: CASGAGGWGSGNTIYF
DNA: TGTGCCAGCGGGGCAGGGGGCTGGGGATCTGGAAACACCATATATTTT
J: TRBJ1-3
V: TRBV2
size: NA
D: TRBD1

CDR3: CASSQVSGGGSGANVLTF
DNA: TGTGCCAGCAGCCAAGTATCTGGCGGGGGGTCTGGGGCCAACGTCCTGACTTTC
J: TRBJ2-6
V: TRBV4-2
size: NA
D: TRBD2

CDR3: CAWSTGTNENIQYF
DNA: TGTGCCTGGAGCACCGGGACTAACGAAAACATTCAGTACTTC
J: TRBJ2-4
V: TRBV30
size: NA
D: TRBD2

CDR3: CASSINTGGFYEQYF
DNA: TGTGCCAGTAGTATAAATACTGGGGGCTTCTACGAGCAGTACTTC
J: TRBJ2-7
V: TRBV19
size: NA
D: NA

CDR3: CASSSDPGQGANEQFF
DNA: TGTGCCAGCAGCTCGGACCCGGGACAGGGGGCCAATGAGCAGTTCTTC
J: TRBJ2-1
V: TRBV11-2
size: once
D: TRBD1

CDR3: CASSYRGGQPQHF
DNA: TGTGCCAGCAGTTACAGGGGAGGCCAGCCCCAGCATTTT
J: TRBJ1-5
V: TRBV6-5
size: NA
D: NA

CDR3: CASSQDRRGTYEQYF
DNA: TGTGCCAGCAGCCAAGATCGCAGGGGCACCTACGAGCAGTACTTC
J: TRBJ2-7
V: TRBV3-1/TRBV3-2
size: NA
D: NA

CDR3: CASSAVASGSYEQYF
DNA: TGTGCCAGCAGTGCCGTGGCTAGCGGCTCCTACGAGCAGTACTTC
J: TRBJ2-7
V: TRBV27
size: NA
D: TRBD2

CDR3: CAWKRGNTPEKLFF
DNA: TGTGCCTGGAAACGCGGGAATACCCCTGAAAAACTGTTTTTT
J: TRBJ1-4
V: TRBV30
size: NA
D: NA

CDR3: CASYLSGGNTEAFF
DNA: TGTGCCAGCTACTTAAGTGGAGGGAACACTGAAGCTTTCTTT
J: TRBJ1-1
V: TRBV6-5
size: NA
D: NA

CDR3: CASSLDRGQLKSGNTIYF
DNA: TGTGCCAGCAGCTTAGATCGCGGACAGCTTAAATCAGGAAACACCATATATTTT
J: TRBJ1-3
V: TRBV11-2
size: NA
D: NA

CDR3: CASRGWRDQPQHF
DNA: TGTGCCAGCAGAGGATGGCGGGATCAGCCCCAGCATTTT
J: TRBJ1-5
V: TRBV9
size: NA
D: NA

CDR3: CASSKRGLAGDYNEQFF
DNA: TGTGCCAGCAGCAAAAGGGGACTAGCGGGAGACTACAATGAGCAGTTCTTC
J: TRBJ2-1
V: TRBV7-9
size: NA
D: TRBD2

CDR3: CSASGPTDTQYF
DNA: TGCAGTGCTAGTGGGCCCACAGATACGCAGTATTTT
J: TRBJ2-3
V: TRBV20-1
size: NA
D: NA

CDR3: CATSSGTGGRTDTQYF
DNA: TGTGCCACCAGCAGCGGGACAGGTGGACGCACAGATACGCAGTATTTT
J: TRBJ2-3
V: TRBV15
size: NA
D: TRBD1

CDR3: CASSPGLALTDTQYF
DNA: TGTGCCAGTAGTCCCGGACTAGCGTTAACAGATACGCAGTATTTT
J: TRBJ2-3
V: TRBV19
size: NA
D: TRBD2

CDR3: CASSPKTGNVYQPQHF
DNA: TGTGCCAGCAGCCCAAAGACAGGGAACGTATATCAGCCCCAGCATTTT
J: TRBJ1-5
V: TRBV6-2/TRBV6-3
size: NA
D: TRBD1

CDR3: CASSPDSYGYTF
DNA: TGCGCCAGCAGCCCCGACAGCTATGGCTACACCTTC
J: TRBJ1-2
V: TRBV5-1
size: NA
D: NA

CDR3: CSVTSGTTDNEQFF
DNA: TGCAGCGTGACATCCGGGACAACGGACAATGAGCAGTTCTTC
J: TRBJ2-1
V: TRBV29-1
size: NA
D: NA

CDR3: CASSFTGTTNEKLFF
DNA: TGTGCCAGCAGCTTCACCGGGACAACTAATGAAAAACTGTTTTTT
J: TRBJ1-4
V: TRBV7-9
size: NA
D: NA

CDR3: CASSGDRVDGYTF
DNA: TGTGCCAGCAGCGGAGACAGGGTTGATGGCTACACCTTC
J: TRBJ1-2
V: TRBV2
size: NA
D: TRBD1

CDR3: CASRQNPDGTGNTGELFF
DNA: TGTGCCAGTAGACAAAATCCCGACGGGACAGGGAACACCGGGGAGCTGTTTTTT
J: TRBJ2-2
V: TRBV19
size: NA
D: TRBD1

CDR3: CASSLGQGYGNTIYF
DNA: TGTGCCAGCAGTTTGGGACAGGGGTACGGAAACACCATATATTTT
J: TRBJ1-3
V: TRBV6-5
size: NA
D: TRBD1

CDR3: CASSSGQGTNEKLFF
DNA: TGTGCCAGCAGCTCAGGACAGGGTACTAATGAAAAACTGTTTTTT
J: TRBJ1-4
V: TRBV7-9
size: once
D: TRBD1

CDR3: CASSQEPLAWQYF
DNA: TGTGCCAGCAGCCAAGAACCCTTAGCCTGGCAGTACTTC
J: TRBJ2-7
V: TRBV3-1/TRBV3-2
size: NA
D: NA

CDR3: CASSEKWTDYNEQFF
DNA: TGTGCCAGCAGTGAAAAATGGACAGACTACAATGAGCAGTTCTTC
J: TRBJ2-1
V: TRBV6-1
size: once
D: NA

CDR3: CATSELGANNEQFF
DNA: TGTGCCACCAGTGAGTTGGGAGCGAATAATGAGCAGTTCTTC
J: TRBJ2-1
V: TRBV24-1
size: NA
D: NA

CDR3: CASSLTNTGELFF
DNA: TGTGCCAGCAGCCTAACTAACACCGGGGAGCTGTTTTTT
J: TRBJ2-2
V: TRBV6-5
size: NA
D: NA

CDR3: CAWSVGTSGGQGDTQYF
DNA: TGTGCCTGGAGTGTAGGGACTAGCGGGGGGCAAGGAGATACGCAGTATTTT
J: TRBJ2-3
V: TRBV30
size: NA
D: TRBD2

CDR3: CASSPFRLAGVFYTGELFF
DNA: TGTGCCAGCTCACCATTCAGACTAGCGGGAGTGTTTTATACCGGGGAGCTGTTTTTT
J: TRBJ2-2
V: TRBV18
size: NA
D: TRBD2

CDR3: CASSLGGGGTGELFF
DNA: TGTGCCAGCAGCTTAGGAGGCGGGGGCACCGGGGAGCTGTTTTTT
J: TRBJ2-2
V: TRBV7-9
size: few
D: TRBD2

CDR3: CASSFWGEYNEQFF
DNA: TGCGCCAGCAGCTTCTGGGGGGAGTACAATGAGCAGTTCTTC
J: TRBJ2-1
V: TRBV5-1
size: NA
D: NA

CDR3: CASSSTAVSSTYEQYF
DNA: TGTGCCAGCAGCTCAACCGCCGTTTCGAGCACCTACGAGCAGTACTTC
J: TRBJ2-7
V: TRBV7-2
size: NA
D: NA

CDR3: CASSLDRGQTYEQYF
DNA: TGTGCCAGCAGCTTGGACAGGGGGCAAACCTACGAGCAGTACTTC
J: TRBJ2-7
V: TRBV5-4
size: NA
D: TRBD1

CDR3: CASGLVRGGTTEAFF
DNA: TGTGCTAGTGGTTTGGTGAGAGGGGGTACCACTGAAGCTTTCTTT
J: TRBJ1-1
V: TRBV12-5
size: NA
D: NA

CDR3: CASSQVSDPGWIGNTIYF
DNA: TGTGCCAGCAGCCAAGTGTCCGATCCCGGGTGGATAGGAAACACCATATATTTT
J: TRBJ1-3
V: TRBV14
size: NA
D: NA

CDR3: CASSQTWGGDGTF
DNA: TGTGCCAGCAGCCAAACTTGGGGGGGCGATGGCACCTTC
J: TRBJ1-2
V: TRBV3-1/TRBV3-2
size: NA
D: NA

CDR3: CASSAPTSDFTGELFF
DNA: TGTGCCAGCAGCGCGCCGACTAGTGATTTTACCGGGGAGCTGTTTTTT
J: TRBJ2-2
V: TRBV11-3
size: NA
D: NA

CDR3: CASSNREGETQYF
DNA: TGTGCCAGCAGTAACAGGGAAGGAGAGACCCAGTACTTC
J: TRBJ2-5
V: TRBV6-6
size: NA
D: NA

CDR3: CASSLDRLAGIYNEQFF
DNA: TGTGCCAGCAGCTTAGATCGGCTAGCGGGGATATACAATGAGCAGTTCTTC
J: TRBJ2-1
V: TRBV11-2
size: NA
D: TRBD2